This TCR beta chain stems from a study of regulatory T cells in long-lasting Graves disease. To make TCR beta libraries, researchers used iRepertoire HTBI primers and Arm-PCR of CDR3 regions. TCRdb reprocessed the multiplex PCR reads with MiXCR, giving one entry per CDR3 protein. This sample yields 350,000 to 550,000 distinct CDR3 sequences, of which 11% to 15% are seen a single time; approximately 17% belongs to the top ten. General study points: Accuracy might have suffered from few samples. Whereas 966 public clonotypes were shared by new patients, persistent patients shared more, at some 3,000.

Ten or more counts support this clonotype. Its antigen is not known. CDR3 length: 11 residues. The V end was cut by 2 bases, the J end by 6 bases, with 8 bases between. Per the germline V gene, CDR1 is DFQATT and CDR2 is SNEGSKA (reference sequence). Time point in this sample: newly diagnosed GD, antithyroid drugs for less than 3 months. PBMCs were the source of the RNA used for TCR sequencing. The sample was also linked to a second study, of T cells in Graves' hyperthyroidism and ophthalmopathy.

This receptor was identified in a woman aged 45-60 years with Graves disease. The chain employs TRBV20-1 and TRBJ2-7, with a possible D match to TRBD1 (5 bases). The specimen was peripheral blood mononuclear cells (PBMCs), collected at new diagnosis, from a patient treated with antithyroid drugs. CDR3 sequence (DNA): TGCAGTGCTAGACAGGGTCGCGAGCAGTACTTC. Its protein is CSARQGREQYF.